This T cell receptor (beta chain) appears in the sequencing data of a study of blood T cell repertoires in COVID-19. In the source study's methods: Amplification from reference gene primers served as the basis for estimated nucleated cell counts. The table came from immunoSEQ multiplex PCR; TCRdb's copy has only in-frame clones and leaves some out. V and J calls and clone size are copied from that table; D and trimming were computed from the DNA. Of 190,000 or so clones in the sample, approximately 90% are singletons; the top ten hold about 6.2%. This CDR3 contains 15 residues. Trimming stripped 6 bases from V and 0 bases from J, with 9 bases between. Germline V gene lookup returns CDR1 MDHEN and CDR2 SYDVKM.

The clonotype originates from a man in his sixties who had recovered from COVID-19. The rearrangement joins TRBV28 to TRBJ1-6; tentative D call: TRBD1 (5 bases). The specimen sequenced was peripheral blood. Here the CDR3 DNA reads TGTGCCAGCAGCGGGGGGAGCTCCTATAATTCACCCCTCCACTTT. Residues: CASSGGSSYNSPLHF. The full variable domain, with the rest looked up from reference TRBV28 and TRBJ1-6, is DVKVTQSSRYLVKRTGEKVFLECVQDMDHENMFWYRQDPGLGLRLIYFSYDVKMKEKGDIPEGYSVSREKKERFSLILESASTNQTSMYLCASSGGSSYNSPLHFGNGTRLTVT.